The clone carrying this T cell receptor beta chain was observed many times. The antigen remains unidentified. CDR1 and CDR2 from the germline V gene are SGHVS and FNYEAQ. V lost 4 bases and J lost 7, with 5 bases in between. This CDR3 comprises 12 residues. Amplified regions were TCR beta CDR3 sequences from RNA transcripts. RT-PCR in the first round (using the HTBI primer set) targeted the TCR CDR3. TCRdb called the multiplex PCR reads again in MiXCR, with one record for every CDR3 protein. The sample shows hundreds of thousands of distinct CDR3 sequences, roughly 37% of them seen only once. The sample comes from a study of T cells in Graves' hyperthyroidism and ophthalmopathy. Findings and limits, study-wide: Onset of ophthalmopathy came a median approximately 6.8 months after the model predicted it. In the blood, most expanded thyroid clonotypes above 0.001 appeared as well.

The rearrangement links TRBV7-6 to TRBJ1-6; the D gene is possibly TRBD1 (5 bases). The sequence came from a young man with Graves' hyperthyroidism. The sample taken for sequencing was blood. CDR3 region: CASSSGNSPLHF. CDR3 bases: TGTGCCAGCAGCTCAGGGAATTCACCCCTCCACTTT.